This TCR beta chain was sequenced during a study of blood T cell repertoires in COVID-19. The wider study: The samples span acute and convalescent COVID-19 from the United States, Italy and Spain. Sample material is recorded as cDNA or gDNA derived from T cells, B-cell-depleted T cells, or PBMCs.

V lost 3 bases and J lost 6; bases outside the gene matches: 6. CDR1 is SGHTS, CDR2 YDEGEE, per germline. CDR3 length: 15 residues. The protocol was immunoSEQ multiplex PCR, while the TCRdb copy is restricted to in-frame clones and leaves out a portion. The data contain tens of thousands of clones, 75% to 90% of them singletons. This chain joins TRBV5-8 and TRBJ1-5, with TRBD1 matching over 10 bases. The receptor's source is a man aged 45-65 years with acute or convalescent COVID-19. Sample: peripheral blood. Here the CDR3 DNA reads TGTGCCAGCAGCTCGACAGGGGGCGCGGGTCAGCCCCAGCATTTT. Translating it yields CASSSTGGAGQPQHF.